Given below is one T cell receptor beta chain in context. The record originates from a study of blood T cell repertoires in COVID-19. The CDR3 contains 16 residues. V gave up 2 bases and J gave up 2 bases, with 15 bases separating them. Germline CDR1 MNHEY, CDR2 SVGEGT. The data were produced by immunoSEQ multiplex PCR, yet TCRdb's version contains in-frame clones alone and is incomplete. This sample has 95,000 to 110,000 clones; roughly 84% occur once, and the top ten carry 20% to 30%. The chain has TRBV6-2 or TRBV6-3 and TRBJ2-5; a weak D match, TRBD1 (5 bases). Source material: peripheral blood. The TCR originated in a man in his 60s with acute or convalescent COVID-19. The DNA of the CDR3 is TGTGCCAGCAGTTACGGGATGAGACAGTCGCAAGAGACCCAGTACTTC. As protein: CASSYGMRQSQETQYF.